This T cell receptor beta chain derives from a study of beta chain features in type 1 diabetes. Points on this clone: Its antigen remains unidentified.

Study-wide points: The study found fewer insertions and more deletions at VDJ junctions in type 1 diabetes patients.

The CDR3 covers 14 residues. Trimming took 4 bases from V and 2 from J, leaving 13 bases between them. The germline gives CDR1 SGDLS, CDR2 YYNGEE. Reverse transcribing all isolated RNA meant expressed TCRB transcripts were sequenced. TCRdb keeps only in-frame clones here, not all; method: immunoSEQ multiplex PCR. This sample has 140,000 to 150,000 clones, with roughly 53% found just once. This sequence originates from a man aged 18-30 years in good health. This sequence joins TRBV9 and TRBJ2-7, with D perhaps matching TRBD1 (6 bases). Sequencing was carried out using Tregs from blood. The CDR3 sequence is CASSPPRGTYEQYF. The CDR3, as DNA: TGTGCCAGCAGCCCTCCCAGGGGCACCTACGAGCAGTACTTC.